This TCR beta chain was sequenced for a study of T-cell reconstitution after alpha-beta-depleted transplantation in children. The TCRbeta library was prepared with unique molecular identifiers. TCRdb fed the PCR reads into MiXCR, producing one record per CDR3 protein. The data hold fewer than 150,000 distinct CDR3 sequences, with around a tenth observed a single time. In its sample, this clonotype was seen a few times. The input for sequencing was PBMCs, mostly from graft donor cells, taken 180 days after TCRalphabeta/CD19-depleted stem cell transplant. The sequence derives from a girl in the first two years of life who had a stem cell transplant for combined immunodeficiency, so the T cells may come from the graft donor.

CDR3 DNA sequence: TGTGCCAGCAGAATGACAGGGGTAGTAGGTCAGCCCCAGCATTTT. Translating it yields CASRMTGVVGQPQHF. The genes are TRBV12-3 or TRBV12-4 and TRBJ1-5, with 8 positions matching TRBD1. The CDR3 is 15 amino acids. V shed 6 bases and J 6 bases; nucleotides not matched to a gene: 10.